These 13 T cell receptor beta chains were sequenced from one sample in a study of blood T cell repertoires in COVID-19 (dated by TCRdb to 2020 to 2022). Libraries were prepared through the immunoSEQ multiplex PCR assay. The table was pulled from immuneACCESS by TCRdb, which kept in-frame rearrangements only. Such tables lose some clones; where checked, under half of the loss comes from unresolved V genes, and the rest has no known cause. Present in this sample are 250,000 to 350,000 clones, approximately 85% of which were seen just once. 3.5% to 4.5% of the sample lies in the top ten. Input material: PBMCs or T cells enriched from blood (not recorded which). The source is a woman in her twenties or thirties who had recovered from COVID-19.

V is TRBV19 and J is TRBJ1-2, with 10 bases that match TRBD1. Trimming took 5 bases from V and 3 from J; bases not matched to a gene: 12. This CDR3 is 17 amino acids long. The V gene's germline CDR1 is LNHDA and CDR2 SQIVND (reference sequence). The CDR3 spells CASSPRDRGSRYYGYTF. CDR3 DNA: TGTGCCAGTAGTCCCCGGGACAGGGGCAGCAGATACTATGGCTACACCTTC.

The chain joins TRBV7-9 to TRBJ2-1, with 9 bases lining up with TRBD2. The germline CDR1 and CDR2 sequences are SEHNR and FQNEAQ (reference sequence). Trimming at V came to 1 base and at J to 6 bases, leaving 7 bases not matched to a gene. This CDR3 has 16 residues. In DNA form, the CDR3 reads TGTGCCAGCAGCTTAGTAGTGACTAGCGGTTCCAATGAGCAGTTCTTC. Amino acids: CASSLVVTSGSNEQFF. The full variable domain, in which reference TRBV7-9 and TRBJ2-1 provide the parts outside the CDR3, is DTGVSQNPRHKITKRGQNVTFRCDPISEHNRLYWYRQTLGQGPEFLTYFQNEAQLEKSRLLSDRFSAERPKGSFSTLEIQRTEQGDSAMYLCASSLVVTSGSNEQFFGPGTRLTVL.

The chain combines TRBV21-1 with TRBJ2-7; TRBD1, the table's D call, was not compared with the DNA. TRBV21-1 represents a pseudogene. The CDR3 runs 14 residues. The CDR3 spells CASSRDRVAYEQYF. The CDR3 DNA reads as TGTGCCAGCAGCAGGGACAGAGTAGCCTACGAGCAGTACTTC.

As to this clone: The same CDR3 arises from other DNA sequences in this sample as well. This chain joins TRBV5-1 and TRBJ2-1; 14 positions agree with TRBD2. This CDR3 spans 19 amino acids. The J segment lost 1 base and the V segment lost 4 bases, leaving 10 bases of the junction unmatched. Germline-derived CDR1 and CDR2 are SGHRS and YFSETQ. Written as DNA, the CDR3 is TGCGCCAGCAGCCTCGGACTAGCGGGAGGCCCGAGTTCCTACAATGAGCAGTTCTTC. The encoded protein is CASSLGLAGGPSSYNEQFF. The complete variable domain, with remaining parts taken from reference TRBV5-1 and TRBJ2-1, reads KAGVTQTPRYLIKTRGQQVTLSCSPISGHRSVSWYQQTPGQGLQFLFEYFSETQRNKGNFPGRFSGRQFSNSRSEMNVSTLELGDSALYLCASSLGLAGGPSSYNEQFFGPGTRLTVL.

The chain combines TRBV30 with TRBJ2-3, with D possibly being TRBD1 (5 bases). The CDR3 loop spans 14 amino acids. Germline CDR1 GTSNPN, CDR2 SVGIG (reference sequence). Trimming removed 4 bases at V and 3 bases at J, with 14 bases between. CDR3 sequence: CAWTGLGRTDTQYF. In DNA form, the CDR3 reads TGTGCCTGGACAGGGCTCGGACGGACAGATACGCAGTATTTT. The whole variable domain, remainder taken from reference TRBV30 and TRBJ2-3, is SQTIHQWPATLVQPVGSPLSLECTVEGTSNPNLYWYRQAAGRGLQLLFYSVGIGQISSEVPQNLSASRPQDRQFILSSKKLLLSDSGFYLCAWTGLGRTDTQYFGPGTRLTVL.

This sequence joins TRBV20-1 and TRBJ2-5; TRBD1 matches at 9 bases. The CDR3 runs to 16 residues. Per germline, CDR1 DFQATT and CDR2 SNEGSKA (reference sequence). Trimming at V came to 3 bases and at J to 2 bases, leaving 10 bases not matched to a gene. CDR3 nucleotides: TGCAGTGCTAGTCTTTACACAGGGGGCGGTCAAGAGACCCAGTACTTC. Its protein product is CSASLYTGGGQETQYF.

This chain uses TRBV4-2 with TRBJ2-3, with D perhaps TRBD2 (5 bases). CDR1 is LGHNA, CDR2 YNFKEQ, per germline. CDR3 size: 15 residues. V lost 0 bases to trimming and J lost 3 bases, with 10 bases between them. CDR3 nucleotides: TGTGCCAGCAGCCAAGATAGGCGAGGGACAGATACGCAGTATTTT. It encodes CASSQDRRGTDTQYF.

This chain joins TRBV9 and TRBJ2-1; D perhaps matches TRBD2 (5 bases). This CDR3 is 17 amino acids long. Germline CDR1 SGDLS, CDR2 YYNGEE. Trimming removed 0 bases at V and 4 bases at J, with 17 bases between. The CDR3 sequence: CASSVEKASSLYNEQFF. The CDR3 DNA sequence: TGTGCCAGCAGCGTAGAGAAAGCTAGCTCTCTTTACAATGAGCAGTTCTTC.

The chain uses TRBV7-9 and TRBJ1-3; perhaps TRBD1 as D (6 bases). V was shortened by 4 bases and J by 4 bases, with 11 bases between the two germline ends. This CDR3 contains 14 residues. CDR1 and CDR2 (germline): SEHNR, FQNEAQ (reference sequence). The CDR3 region has the DNA TGTGCCAGCAGCTATATGGGACAAGGAAACACCATATATTTT. Its translation is CASSYMGQGNTIYF.

The chain recombines TRBV6-4 with TRBJ2-2, with D uncertain. Germline V lookup: CDR1 MRHNA, CDR2 SNTAGT. This CDR3 region has 13 residues. Between the trimmed V and J ends, which lost 2 bases and 6 bases, there was a span of 7 bases. The CDR3 spells CASSDGEAGELFF. CDR3 in DNA: TGTGCCAGCAGTGACGGTGAGGCCGGGGAGCTGTTTTTT.

The chain is built from TRBV5-1 and TRBJ2-7; TRBD1 matches 11 bases. Per the germline V gene, CDR1 is SGHRS and CDR2 is YFSETQ. There are 17 residues in the CDR3. With 4 bases clipped from V and 1 base from J, the junction kept 10 bases outside the gene matches. CDR3 amino acids: CASSDGTGGQNSYEQYF. As DNA, the CDR3 is TGCGCCAGCAGCGACGGGACAGGGGGACAGAATTCCTACGAGCAGTACTTC.

This clone was recorded only once. The genes are TRBV18 and TRBJ1-6; D might be TRBD1 (5 bases). The CDR3 covers 15 residues. Germline loops: CDR1 KGHSH, CDR2 LQKENI. V was clipped by 3 bases and J by 5 bases, with 11 bases between them. The CDR3 spells CASSPNKGHNSPLHF. For the CDR3, the DNA is TGTGCCAGCTCACCGAATAAGGGGCATAATTCACCCCTCCACTTT.

The V and J genes are TRBV4-1 and TRBJ2-5, with 8 bases identical to TRBD1. Germline lookup yields CDR1 MGHRA and CDR2 YSYEKL. With V trimmed by 1 base and J by 4 bases, 8 bases remained unmatched. CDR3 size: 16 residues. DNA of the CDR3: TGCGCCAGCAGCCAAGGGCACAGGGGGGCGGGAGAGACCCAGTACTTC. It translates to CASSQGHRGAGETQYF.